This T cell receptor beta chain was captured by sequencing in a study of molecular identifiers for immune sequencing clone quantification. This clonotype came up once. Its antigen is as yet unknown. A much larger clone differs by one base, so this may be a read error. Because the CDR3 is missing its conserved closing phenylalanine or tryptophan, this is likely a read error. The CDR3 runs 18 residues. V gave up 6 bases and J gave up 7 bases, with 25 bases separating them. Regarding the study as a whole: Detection of one spiked Jurkat cell's TCR RNA reportedly worked in about a million naive cells.

Sorting isolated naive CD8 T cells as CD8+CD4-CCR7+CD45RA+ events. TCRdb processed the PCR reads anew with MiXCR; each CDR3 protein has one entry. The table includes about half a million distinct CDR3 sequences, over 20% detected once. The clonotype was recovered from a human donor in good health. Some libraries in this study had Jurkat cell RNA spiked in. The sequenced sample was naive CD8+ T cells from blood, with Jurkat cell RNA spiked in. Subset in this sample: FACS-sorted CD8+CD4-CCR7+CD45RA+ naive T cells. This sequence joins TRBV12-3 or TRBV12-4 and TRBJ1-6; D might be TRBD1 (6 bases). In DNA form, the CDR3 reads TGTGCCAGCAGCCTCTGGTCGGGCGGGGGGCATCGCAATTCACCCCTCCACCTT. This sequence encodes CASSLWSGGGHRNSPLHL.